These 20 T cell receptor beta chains came from one sample sequenced in a study of blood T cell repertoires in COVID-19. The assay was immunoSEQ multiplex PCR, and TCRdb's table has in-frame clones only and misses some. The repertoire has over 45,000 clones, approximately 80% of them found once; the top ten carry 7.2%. Sequencing input: peripheral blood. These receptors were obtained from a man in his sixties with acute or convalescent COVID-19.

V and J are TRBV5-1 and TRBJ1-2; 7 bases match TRBD1. The CDR3 extends over 14 amino acids. Germline-derived CDR1 and CDR2 are SGHRS and YFSETQ. The V and J ends lost 0 bases and 3 bases, in that order; junction bases with no gene match: 2. CDR3 protein: CASSLDGQDYGYTF. Here the CDR3 DNA reads TGCGCCAGCAGCTTGGACGGACAGGACTATGGCTACACCTTC.

This clone was seen a single time. The chain has TRBV13 and TRBJ2-1, with D uncertain. Germline assignment: CDR1 PRHDT and CDR2 FYEKMQ (reference sequence). The CDR3 is 15 residues long. Trimming took off 1 base at V and 0 bases at J, with 7 bases between the two ends. DNA of the CDR3: TGTGCCAGCAGCTTAGCCTCCGGCTCCTACAATGAGCAGTTCTTC. Its protein product is CASSLASGSYNEQFF.

The V gene is TRBV19, the J gene TRBJ1-2; 9 bases align to TRBD1. Germline-derived CDR1 and CDR2 are LNHDA and SQIVND (reference sequence). There are 17 residues in the CDR3. With 4 bases clipped from V and 0 bases from J, the junction kept 9 bases outside the gene matches. The CDR3 sequence is CASSTRDRVGANYGYTF. DNA for the CDR3: TGTGCCAGTAGTACCCGGGACAGGGTTGGAGCTAACTATGGCTACACCTTC.

The chain couples TRBV7-9 to TRBJ1-4, with 9 bases lining up with TRBD1. The CDR3 totals 15 residues. Germline V CDR1 and CDR2: SEHNR, FQNEAQ (reference sequence). V gave up 5 bases and J gave up 4 bases; unmatched junction bases: 5. CDR3 in amino acids: CASSIATGGNEKLFF. The DNA for the CDR3 is TGTGCCAGCAGCATCGCGACAGGGGGTAATGAAAAACTGTTTTTT.

CDR3 sequence (DNA): TGTGCCAGCAGTCCAAGCACCAATCAGCCCCAGCATTTT. This codes for CASSPSTNQPQHF. J is TRBJ1-5 and V is TRBV6-4; D gene uncertain. Trimming cost V 5 bases and J 3 bases, with 8 bases left between them. This CDR3 contains 13 residues. Per germline, CDR1 MRHNA and CDR2 SNTAGT.

This clone was found a few times. CDR3 loop: CASSLKGGAITEAFF. CDR3 DNA: TGTGCCAGCAGCCTCAAGGGGGGGGCTATCACTGAAGCTTTCTTT. The gene calls are TRBV7-9 and TRBJ1-1, with a tentative D call TRBD1 (6 bases). V was pared by 5 bases and J by 4 bases, with 17 bases between. The V gene's germline CDR1 is SEHNR and CDR2 FQNEAQ (reference sequence). This CDR3 has 15 amino acids.

V is TRBV11-3 and J is TRBJ2-5, with 9 bases aligning to TRBD2. Trimming cost V 0 bases and J 3 bases; bases outside gene matches: 8. CDR1 and CDR2 (germline): SGHNT, YENEEA. The CDR3 extends over 17 amino acids. The CDR3: CASSLDSSAGGEETQYF. In DNA, the CDR3 is TGTGCCAGCAGCTTAGATTCGTCAGCGGGGGGAGAAGAGACCCAGTACTTC. Full variable domain (rest looked up from reference TRBV11-3 and TRBJ2-5): EAGVVQSPRYKIIEKKQPVAFWCNPISGHNTLYWYLQNLGQGPELLIRYENEEAVDDSQLPKDRFSAERLKGVDSTLKIQPAELGDSAVYLCASSLDSSAGGEETQYFGPGTRLLVL.

CDR3 amino acids: CASSIAGTGETQYF. The CDR3 DNA reads TGTGCCAGTAGTATAGCCGGGACAGGAGAGACCCAGTACTTC. The V gene is TRBV19, the J gene TRBJ2-5; 8 bases agree with TRBD1. This CDR3 comprises 14 residues. Germline CDR1 is LNHDA and CDR2 is SQIVND (reference sequence). J gave up 4 bases and V 1 base, and 2 bases lay outside the gene matches.

V and J are TRBV12-3 or TRBV12-4 and TRBJ1-1; 9 nucleotides match TRBD1. V dropped 7 bases and J dropped 4; count of bases not matched to a gene: 4. The length of the CDR3 is 13 residues. CDR3 in DNA: TGTGCCAGCACTACAGGGGGCGTCACTGAAGCTTTCTTT. It is translated as CASTTGGVTEAFF.

This clone was counted once. This rearrangement joins TRBV9 to TRBJ1-2; no definite D call. The CDR3 is 13 residues long. The germline gives CDR1 SGDLS, CDR2 YYNGEE. V lost 4 bases and J lost 1, with 8 bases in between. The CDR3 sequence is CASSSTVNYGYTF. The CDR3 nucleotides read TGTGCCAGCAGCTCCACAGTTAACTATGGCTACACCTTC.

This clone was recorded a few times. This chain joins TRBV6-1 and TRBJ1-6; TRBD1 is a possible D gene (5 bases). Trimming left V 6 bases short and J 5 bases short, with 14 bases between. Germline V gives CDR1 MNHNS, CDR2 SASEGT. This CDR3 region has 15 residues. The CDR3 DNA follows: TGTGCCAGCAGGCCAGGAGGGGAGAATAATTCACCCCTCCACTTT. This gives the protein CASRPGGENNSPLHF.

The V and J genes are TRBV6-2 or TRBV6-3 and TRBJ2-1; D is unresolved. V was clipped by 6 bases and J by 9 bases, with 12 bases between them. The CDR3 covers 12 residues. The germline CDR1 and CDR2 sequences are MNHEY and SVGEGT. CDR3 residues: CASRPLDSEQFF. CDR3 nucleotide sequence: TGTGCCAGCAGACCTCTAGATAGTGAGCAGTTCTTC.

As DNA, the CDR3 is TGTGCCAGCAGTTTATCGCTAGCGGGGGACGGGGGGGATACGCAGTATTTT. This codes for CASSLSLAGDGGDTQYF. V usage is TRBV28 and J usage is TRBJ2-3; TRBD2 aligns across 10 bases. CDR1 MDHEN and CDR2 SYDVKM come from the germline V gene. The length of the CDR3 is 17 residues. V was pared by 1 base and J by 6 bases, with 10 bases of the junction left unmatched.

The chain combines TRBV5-5 with TRBJ2-7, with D possibly TRBD2 on 5 matching bases. This CDR3 has 15 residues. Germline CDR1 and CDR2: SGHKS and YYEKEE (reference sequence). V was trimmed by 5 bases and J by 3 bases, leaving 18 bases between them. In DNA, the CDR3 is TGTGCCAGCAGACCGGGTCCGGGGTCACACTACGAGCAGTACTTC. It yields the protein CASRPGPGSHYEQYF.

The chain links TRBV9 to TRBJ1-6; a weak D match, TRBD1 (5 bases). Germline CDR1 and CDR2: SGDLS and YYNGEE. The CDR3 covers 17 residues. Trimming shortened V by 0 bases and J by 0 bases, and 10 bases separated the two germline ends. This CDR3 reads CASSVDARASYNSPLHF. CDR3 nucleotides: TGTGCCAGCAGCGTAGACGCCAGGGCCTCCTATAATTCACCCCTCCACTTT.

The chain recombines TRBV30 with TRBJ1-5; D is perhaps TRBD1 (6 bases). CDR1 is GTSNPN and CDR2 is SVGIG in the germline V gene (reference sequence). The CDR3 extends over 15 amino acids. Trimming left V 0 bases short and J 7 bases short, with 16 bases between. CDR3 region: CAWSVPWAGVQPQHF. The DNA of the CDR3 is TGTGCCTGGAGTGTACCCTGGGCAGGGGTCCAGCCCCAGCATTTT. The full variable domain, with the rest looked up from reference TRBV30 and TRBJ1-5, is SQTIHQWPATLVQPVGSPLSLECTVEGTSNPNLYWYRQAAGRGLQLLFYSVGIGQISSEVPQNLSASRPQDRQFILSSKKLLLSDSGFYLCAWSVPWAGVQPQHFGDGTRLSIL.

This clone turned up a few times. V and J are TRBV27 and TRBJ1-6; D ambiguous. The CDR3 is 19 amino acids. Germline V CDR1 and CDR2: MNHEY, SMNVEV (reference sequence). Trimming left V 0 bases short and J 0 bases short, with 15 bases between. The CDR3 DNA reads TGTGCCAGCAGTTTATCGTGGGGAGCTGTGAGCTCCTATAATTCACCCCTCCACTTT. Its translation is CASSLSWGAVSSYNSPLHF.

This clone occurred once. The chain has TRBV7-2 and TRBJ2-3; possibly TRBD2 for D (7 bases). Germline V gene sequence: CDR1 SGHTA, CDR2 FQGNSA. Trimming stripped 3 bases from V and 1 base from J, with 14 bases between. The CDR3 spans 16 residues. DNA of the CDR3: TGTGCCAGCAGCTTTGGGGGGGGGCCCCGCACAGATACGCAGTATTTT. Translated: CASSFGGGPRTDTQYF.

The chain recombines TRBV7-2 with TRBJ2-7, with D perhaps matching TRBD2 (7 bases). The CDR3 has 14 residues. V dropped 7 bases and J dropped 1 base, with 14 bases sitting between them. CDR1 is SGHTA, CDR2 FQGNSA, per germline. The CDR3, as DNA: TGTGCCAGCATCCCCGGGGGGCTGTCCTACGAGCAGTACTTC. Its translation is CASIPGGLSYEQYF.

The rearrangement uses TRBV2 and TRBJ1-1; 11 positions match TRBD1. Germline V CDR1 and CDR2: SNHLY, FYNNEI. CDR3 length: 18 residues. Unmatched junction bases numbered 12, after V lost 5 bases and J lost 1 base. The CDR3 reads CASSPSWGQGVGNTEAFF. CDR3 bases: TGTGCCAGCAGTCCTTCTTGGGGACAGGGGGTTGGGAACACTGAAGCTTTCTTT. Full variable domain (remainder filled in from reference TRBV2 and TRBJ1-1): EPEVTQTPSHQVTQMGQEVILRCVPISNHLYFYWYRQILGQKVEFLVSFYNNEISEKSEIFDDQFSVERPDGSNFTLKIRSTKLEDSAMYFCASSPSWGQGVGNTEAFFGQGTRLTVV.